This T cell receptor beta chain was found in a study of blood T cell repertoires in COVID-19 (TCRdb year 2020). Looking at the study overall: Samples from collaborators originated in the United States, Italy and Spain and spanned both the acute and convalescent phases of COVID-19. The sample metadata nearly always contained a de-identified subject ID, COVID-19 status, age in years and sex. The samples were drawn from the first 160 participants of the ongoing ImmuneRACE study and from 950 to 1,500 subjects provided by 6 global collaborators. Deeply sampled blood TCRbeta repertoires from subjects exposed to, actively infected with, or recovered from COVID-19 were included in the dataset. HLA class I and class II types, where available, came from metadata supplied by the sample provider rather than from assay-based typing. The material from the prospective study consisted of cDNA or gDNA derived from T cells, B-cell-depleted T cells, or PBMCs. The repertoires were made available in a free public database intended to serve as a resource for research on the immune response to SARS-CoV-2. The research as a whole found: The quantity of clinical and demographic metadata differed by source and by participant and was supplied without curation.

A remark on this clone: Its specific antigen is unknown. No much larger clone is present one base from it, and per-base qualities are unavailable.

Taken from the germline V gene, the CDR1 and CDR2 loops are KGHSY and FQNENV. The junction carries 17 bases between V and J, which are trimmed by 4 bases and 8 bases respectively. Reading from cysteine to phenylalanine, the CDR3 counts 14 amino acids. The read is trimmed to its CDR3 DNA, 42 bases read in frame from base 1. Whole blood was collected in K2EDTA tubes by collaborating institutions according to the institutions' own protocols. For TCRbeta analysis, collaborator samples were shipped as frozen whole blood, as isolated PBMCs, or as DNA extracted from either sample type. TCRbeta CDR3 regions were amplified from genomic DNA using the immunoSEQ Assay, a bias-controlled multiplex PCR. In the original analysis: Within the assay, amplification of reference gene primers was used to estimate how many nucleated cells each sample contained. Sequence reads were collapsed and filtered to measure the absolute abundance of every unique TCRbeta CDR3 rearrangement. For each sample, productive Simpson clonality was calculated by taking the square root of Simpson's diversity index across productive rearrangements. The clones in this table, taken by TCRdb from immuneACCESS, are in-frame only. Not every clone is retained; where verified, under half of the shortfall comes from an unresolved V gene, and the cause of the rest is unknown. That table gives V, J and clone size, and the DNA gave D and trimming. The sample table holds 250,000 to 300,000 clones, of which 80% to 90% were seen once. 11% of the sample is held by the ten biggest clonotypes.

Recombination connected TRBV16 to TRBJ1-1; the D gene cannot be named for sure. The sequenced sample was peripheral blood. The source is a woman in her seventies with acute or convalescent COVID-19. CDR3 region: CASSPPAGWREAFF. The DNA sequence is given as TGTGCCAGCAGCCCCCCGGCGGGGTGGAGAGAAGCTTTCTTT.